These 15 T cell receptor beta chains originate from one sample sequenced in a study of T-cell memory formation after mild COVID-19. One entry per CDR3 protein, called by TCRdb with MiXCR from the 5' RACE reads. The table includes 410,000 or so distinct CDR3 sequences, about a quarter detected once. The material sequenced was PBMCs or a T cell subset sorted from them (not recorded which). Receptors were obtained from an adult woman who had mild COVID-19 (a few samples of this study predate the infection). Cell type and time point are not known.

This chain connects TRBV9 to TRBJ2-3; either TRBD1 or TRBD2 may supply D (5 bases each). This CDR3 is 14 amino acids long. Germline assignment: CDR1 SGDLS and CDR2 YYNGEE. V gave up 3 bases and J gave up 3 bases, with 11 bases separating them. In DNA form, the CDR3 reads TGTGCCAGCAGCGGGGACCTTGGGACAGATACGCAGTATTTT. This sequence encodes CASSGDLGTDTQYF.

CDR3: CASRRQSSNYGYTF. CDR3 DNA: TGTGCCAGCAGGAGACAAAGTAGTAACTATGGCTACACCTTC. This sequence joins TRBV2 and TRBJ1-2; D is ambiguous. Germline CDR1 reads SNHLY; CDR2 reads FYNNEI. The V gene lost 6 bases and the J gene lost 1 base, with 12 bases spanning the gap. This CDR3 has 14 residues.

V and J are TRBV7-3 and TRBJ2-1; either TRBD1 or TRBD2 may fit D (5 bases each). V was clipped by 5 bases and J by 2 bases, with 13 bases between them. Germline-derived CDR1 and CDR2 are SGHTA and FQGTGA. The CDR3 has 15 amino acids. The CDR3 coding sequence is TGTGCCAGCAGCATCTGGGGGTCGCCCTACAATGAGCAGTTCTTC. This codes for CASSIWGSPYNEQFF.

The sample holds a few counts of this clonotype. The chain recombines TRBV6-6 with TRBJ2-1, with 7 bases identical to TRBD2. The V and J ends lost 6 bases and 6 bases, in that order; junction bases with no gene match: 14. The CDR3 totals 16 residues. Germline CDR1 and CDR2: MNHNY and SVGAGI (reference sequence). The CDR3 DNA reads TGTGCCAGCAGACAACTATGGGGGGGTATGGGCAATGAGCAGTTCTTC. Protein product: CASRQLWGGMGNEQFF.

This chain connects TRBV15 to TRBJ2-5, with D uncertain. The germline gives CDR1 LNHNV, CDR2 YYDKDF (reference sequence). The CDR3 is made up of 15 amino acids. V was pared by 1 base and J by 0 bases, with 9 bases between. CDR3 DNA sequence: TGTGCCACCAGCAGAGGGACGTCCAACCAAGAGACCCAGTACTTC. Its translation: CATSRGTSNQETQYF.

The chain carries TRBV7-9 and TRBJ1-2, with 7 bases lining up with TRBD1. J gave up 2 bases and V 5 bases, and 8 bases lay outside the gene matches. The CDR3 contains 15 residues. Per the germline V gene, CDR1 is SEHNR and CDR2 is FQNEAQ (reference sequence). CDR3 DNA sequence: TGTGCCAGCAGCCTATCGACAGGGCAAAACTATGGCTACACCTTC. Amino acids: CASSLSTGQNYGYTF.

The V call is TRBV15, the J call TRBJ2-1, with a tentative D call TRBD1 (6 bases). Germline-derived CDR1 and CDR2 are LNHNV and YYDKDF (reference sequence). CDR3 length equals 17 residues. Trimming removed 0 bases at V and 9 bases at J, with 21 bases between. The CDR3 region is CATSRDDGPGVSGEQFF. The CDR3 DNA sequence: TGTGCCACCAGCAGAGATGACGGGCCAGGGGTTAGTGGTGAGCAGTTCTTC.

The V call is TRBV19, the J call TRBJ1-5; weak D call: TRBD1 (6 bases). V was cut by 7 bases and J by 4 bases, with 14 bases left in between. The CDR3 consists of 14 residues. Germline V lookup: CDR1 LNHDA, CDR2 SQIVND (reference sequence). The CDR3 DNA sequence: TGTGCCAGTACCCCGGGACATTCAAATCAGCCCCAGCATTTT. It specifies CASTPGHSNQPQHF.

The chain has TRBV3-1 and TRBJ2-1, with TRBD2 identical over 9 bases. The CDR3 extends over 17 amino acids. Germline lookup yields CDR1 LGHDT and CDR2 YNNKEL (reference sequence). With V trimmed by 0 bases and J by 7 bases, 10 bases remained unmatched. The CDR3 loop reads CASSQEVGAGGLNEQFF. DNA of the CDR3: TGTGCCAGCAGCCAAGAGGTAGGAGCGGGAGGCCTAAATGAGCAGTTCTTC.

This clonotype was detected only a few times. The chain carries TRBV6-2 or TRBV6-3 and TRBJ1-2; D perhaps matches TRBD1 (5 bases). The CDR3 totals 11 residues. Germline V gives CDR1 MNHEY, CDR2 SVGEGT. The CDR3 spells CSTRQFGVETF. The CDR3 DNA sequence: TGTTCGACTCGACAGTTTGGGGTTGAGACCTTC.

The chain joins TRBV7-2 to TRBJ2-3; D is tentatively TRBD1 or TRBD2 (5 bases each). V dropped 2 bases and J dropped 1 base, with 10 bases sitting between them. CDR1 SGHTA and CDR2 FQGNSA come from the germline V gene. The length of the CDR3 is 15 residues. The CDR3: CASSLTRDRTDTQYF. CDR3 coding DNA: TGTGCCAGCAGCTTAACCCGGGACCGCACAGATACGCAGTATTTT.

The chain carries TRBV12-3 or TRBV12-4 and TRBJ1-2, with TRBD1 identical over 7 bases. The CDR3 totals 14 residues. J lost 3 bases, V lost 5 bases, and 6 bases had no gene match. This CDR3 reads CASSMRGLDYGYTF. DNA of the CDR3: TGTGCCAGCAGTATGAGGGGGCTTGACTATGGCTACACCTTC.

The chain has TRBV7-2 and TRBJ2-7; 11 positions match TRBD2. CDR3 size: 16 residues. Germline lookup yields CDR1 SGHTA and CDR2 FQGNSA. V lost 5 bases to trimming and J lost 4 bases; unmatched junction nucleotides: 10. Here the CDR3 DNA reads TGTGCCAGCAGCCAACAACCTAGCGGGGGGAAGTACGAGCAGTACTTC. Amino acids: CASSQQPSGGKYEQYF.

This chain joins TRBV21-1 and TRBJ1-2. TRBV21-1 is termed a pseudogene. The CDR3 covers 11 residues. The CDR3 loop is CASSRTYGYTF. As DNA, the CDR3 is TGTGCCAGCAGCAGAACCTATGGCTACACCTTC.

The chain combines TRBV7-9 with TRBJ2-1; D might be TRBD2 (6 bases). V was shortened by 5 bases and J by 5 bases, with 25 bases between the two germline ends. This CDR3 is built from 18 residues. The V gene's germline CDR1 is SEHNR and CDR2 FQNEAQ (reference sequence). CDR3 sequence: CASSPSPTYGSTDNEQFF. DNA for the CDR3: TGTGCCAGCAGCCCTAGCCCCACGTACGGGAGTACTGACAATGAGCAGTTCTTC.